A selection of T cell receptor beta chains follows, all from one sample in a study of CD8 T cells in ankylosing spondylitis. TCRdb analysed the 5' RACE reads with MiXCR anew, one entry per CDR3 protein. The profile shows some 840,000 distinct CDR3 sequences, roughly 12% of them singletons. Sequencing input: blood, either unsorted or a sorted T cell fraction (not recorded which). Receptors originate from a male donor with ankylosing spondylitis. Both conserved end residues are trimmed from each CDR3. Each record gives: V gene, clone size, J gene, CDR3 protein. Some rows have no size entry. The others give once, few or many, or a class for an expanded clone.

TRBV20-1,NA,TRBJ1-2,SALLGGGGYT
TRBV20-1,many,TRBJ1-6,SAPTTGPNSPLH
TRBV20-1,NA,TRBJ1-1,SALSGGAEAF
TRBV7-8,NA,TRBJ2-5,ASSLERFPKGRETQY
TRBV20-1,NA,TRBJ2-1,SAKLLAGGHNEQF
TRBV5-1,few,TRBJ2-1,ASSGQGAGMGEQF
TRBV2,NA,TRBJ1-1,ASSAPDRATEAF
TRBV18,many,TRBJ2-5,ASSPRNQETQY
TRBV29-1,many,TRBJ2-1,SVPYGILSYNEQF
TRBV20-1,once,TRBJ2-1,SASTPPGGYNEQF
TRBV20-1,few,TRBJ2-7,SAQGLAGAGEQY
TRBV7-2,few,TRBJ1-4,ASSSYRGTNEKLF
TRBV29-1,NA,TRBJ1-1,SVRGQGSGTEAF
TRBV5-1,many,TRBJ1-2,ASSLQGQGGGYT
TRBV7-2,NA,TRBJ2-5,ASSRTGNQATQY
TRBV20-1,NA,TRBJ2-3,SVGGSIEDTQY
TRBV27,few,TRBJ2-1,ASSSPLGLDEQF
TRBV29-1,few,TRBJ2-3,SVVRETDTQY
TRBV20-1,NA,TRBJ2-7,SASEGFYEQY
TRBV7-2,few,TRBJ2-3,ASSLVTFPQY
TRBV20-1,NA,TRBJ1-2,SARNNNYGYT
TRBV24-1,NA,TRBJ1-5,ATSERQGSGNQPQH
TRBV7-8,few,TRBJ2-1,ASSLVGIGRRSEQF
TRBV5-1,many,TRBJ1-6,ASSGLTGGVTPLH
TRBV20-1,few,TRBJ2-7,SARDPIGVVAEQY
TRBV4-3,few,TRBJ1-1,ASSQDGAEAF
TRBV20-1,few,TRBJ1-2,SAPPRGQGAYGYT
TRBV6-1,NA,TRBJ1-2,ASSENSGVSYGYT
TRBV10-3,NA,TRBJ2-4,AISEAPGLAVFLAKNIQY
TRBV29-1,many,TRBJ2-7,SVCRDRTTYEQY
TRBV6-1,many,TRBJ2-5,ASTSGGRETQY
TRBV6-1,few,TRBJ2-5,ASSAGSLQTQY
TRBV7-6,many,TRBJ1-3,ASTQLGETGTGNTIY
TRBV29-1,many,TRBJ1-2,SVLTYTGQYGYT
TRBV20-1,NA,TRBJ2-3,SARNSVLTDTQY
TRBV11-3,NA,TRBJ2-2,ASSPGGPITGELF
TRBV6-5,NA,TRBJ2-7,ASSYREQYEQY
TRBV20-1,NA,TRBJ1-1,SANQFVDTEAF
TRBV12-3/TRBV12-4,many,TRBJ2-7,ASSLGQGLYEQY
TRBV9,NA,TRBJ2-1,ASSVRQAPDNEQF
TRBV5-1,few,TRBJ1-4,ASSLTAVTEKLF
TRBV3-1,few,TRBJ2-7,ASSRGQVAEQY
TRBV5-1,NA,TRBJ2-1,ASSLGVSWSDEQF
TRBV30,NA,TRBJ2-7,AWSDKGIYYEQY
TRBV11-2,NA,TRBJ2-1,ASSPGSGAYNEQF
TRBV5-1,few,TRBJ1-2,ASSGPGQGAGYT
TRBV20-1,NA,TRBJ1-1,SARPTGRGTEAF
TRBV5-1,many,TRBJ1-4,ASSSTGTGFEKLF
TRBV18,NA,TRBJ2-4,ASSPRQANIQY
TRBV12-3/TRBV12-4,few,TRBJ1-2,ASSHPPGADGYT
TRBV20-1,NA,TRBJ2-7,SANRALYGYEQY
TRBV20-1,few,TRBJ1-1,SASPPTGKVTEAF
TRBV3-1,many,TRBJ2-3,ASSPLLGDTQY
TRBV7-2,many,TRBJ2-1,ASSPLRDNEQF
TRBV6-2/TRBV6-3,NA,TRBJ2-3,ASSYEVLTDTQY